Sequencing of this TCR beta chain was carried out in a study of cytomegalovirus exposure and HLA in healthy donors. Both 60 Vbeta primers and 13 Jbeta primers went into the PCR. Method: immunoSEQ multiplex PCR; TCRdb's copy keeps in-frame clones and lacks some. The table includes about 110,000 clones, under 80% detected once. The CDR3 is made up of 15 amino acids. Trimming shortened V by 4 bases and J by 4 bases, and 16 bases separated the two germline ends. Germline V gene lookup returns CDR1 GTSNPN and CDR2 SVGIG (reference sequence). This receptor was taken from a woman between 35 and 50 years old in good health and CMV-seropositive. Sequencing was performed on PBMCs. The chain has TRBV30 and TRBJ1-4; tentatively, D is TRBD1 (6 bases). DNA of the CDR3: TGTGCCTGGACCCGACAGGTGGGAGATAATGAAAAACTGTTTTTT. Protein sequence: CAWTRQVGDNEKLFF.